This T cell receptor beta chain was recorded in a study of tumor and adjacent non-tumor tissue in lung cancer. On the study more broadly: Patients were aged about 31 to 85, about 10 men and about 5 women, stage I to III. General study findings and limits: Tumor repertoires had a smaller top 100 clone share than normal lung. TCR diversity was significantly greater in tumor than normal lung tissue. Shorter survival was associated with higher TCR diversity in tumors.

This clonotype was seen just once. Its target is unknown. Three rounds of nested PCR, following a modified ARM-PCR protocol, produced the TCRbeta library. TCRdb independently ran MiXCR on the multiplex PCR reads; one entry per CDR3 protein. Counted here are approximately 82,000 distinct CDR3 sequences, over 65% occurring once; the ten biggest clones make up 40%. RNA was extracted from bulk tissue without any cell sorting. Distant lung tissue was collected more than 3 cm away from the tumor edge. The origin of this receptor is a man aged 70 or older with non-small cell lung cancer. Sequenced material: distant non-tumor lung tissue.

The DNA for the CDR3 is TGTGCCAGTAGATCTCTCAGGGGCTCTGGGGCCAACGTCCTGACTTTC. This gives the protein CASRSLRGSGANVLTF. This chain joins TRBV28 and TRBJ2-6, with D perhaps TRBD1 (6 bases). Germline V lookup: CDR1 MDHEN, CDR2 SYDVKM. V was trimmed by 9 bases and J by 0 bases, leaving 15 bases between them. The CDR3 is 16 amino acids.